Listed below are T cell receptor beta chains from one sample, sequenced in a study of T cell responses to AZD1222 COVID-19 vaccine. Clones were sequenced by immunoSEQ multiplex PCR, and TCRdb holds only the in-frame ones, with some missing. The data contain 140,000 to 150,000 clones, 75% to 90% of them seen just once; the ten biggest clones take up under 2%. The sequenced sample was peripheral blood, obtained on day 0 of AZD1222 vaccination. The receptor source for this set is an adult in good health. Each CDR3 is given with its conserved first and last residue. The order of the fields is V gene, J gene, clone size, D gene, CDR3 protein, CDR3 DNA. A D gene is named only where the DNA matches it firmly. Clone size is stated in some rows and not others, as once, few, many or a class when expanded.

V: TRBV5-4; J: TRBJ2-1; size: .; D: .; CDR3: CASSWGRGGEQFF; DNA: TGTGCCAGCAGCTGGGGGCGAGGTGGTGAGCAGTTCTTC
V: TRBV12-3/TRBV12-4; J: TRBJ1-1; size: .; D: .; CDR3: CASRFGGTEAFF; DNA: TGTGCCAGCAGATTCGGGGGCACTGAAGCTTTCTTT
V: TRBV11-3; J: TRBJ2-5; size: .; D: .; CDR3: CASSLERMETQYF; DNA: TGTGCCAGCAGCTTAGAAAGGATGGAGACCCAGTACTTC
V: TRBV6-2/TRBV6-3; J: TRBJ2-5; size: .; D: .; CDR3: CASSYLETQYF; DNA: TGTGCCAGCAGTTACCTAGAGACCCAGTACTTC
V: TRBV12-3/TRBV12-4; J: TRBJ1-5; size: .; D: .; CDR3: CASSLAGKQPQHF; DNA: TGTGCCAGCAGTTTAGCTGGCAAACAGCCCCAGCATTTT
V: TRBV7-8; J: TRBJ2-7; size: .; D: .; CDR3: CASSQGEYEQYF; DNA: TGTGCCAGCAGCCAAGGTGAATACGAGCAGTACTTC
V: TRBV4-1; J: TRBJ1-1; size: .; D: .; CDR3: CATKRTSLMNTEAFF; DNA: TGCGCCACCAAGAGGACAAGCCTCATGAACACTGAAGCTTTCTTT
V: TRBV27; J: TRBJ2-2; size: .; D: .; CDR3: CASTWVGAVGTGELFF; DNA: TGTGCCAGCACATGGGTCGGAGCGGTTGGCACCGGGGAGCTGTTTTTT
V: TRBV19; J: TRBJ1-4; size: .; D: .; CDR3: CASSSPGKGRINEKLFF; DNA: TGTGCCAGTAGTTCACCCGGTAAGGGACGGATAAATGAAAAACTGTTTTTT
V: TRBV6-6; J: TRBJ1-6; size: .; D: .; CDR3: CASAGTTNSPLHF; DNA: TGTGCCAGCGCCGGGACAACCAATTCACCCCTCCACTTT
V: TRBV5-1; J: TRBJ1-2; size: .; D: .; CDR3: CASSLDAGGDGYTF; DNA: TGCGCCAGCAGCTTGGATGCGGGTGGGGATGGCTACACCTTC
V: TRBV18; J: TRBJ1-5; size: .; D: .; CDR3: CASSNRENQPQHF; DNA: TGTGCCAGCTCAAACAGGGAAAATCAGCCCCAGCATTTT
V: TRBV19; J: TRBJ2-1; size: .; D: .; CDR3: CASSRVGPYNEQFF; DNA: TGTGCCAGTAGTAGGGTAGGGCCCTACAATGAGCAGTTCTTC
V: TRBV18; J: TRBJ1-3; size: .; D: .; CDR3: CASSPPFSLFTIYF; DNA: TGTGCCAGCTCACCACCGTTTAGCCTTTTCACCATATATTTT
V: TRBV7-8; J: TRBJ1-5; size: .; D: .; CDR3: CASSPGGPQHF; DNA: TGTGCCAGCAGCCCCGGAGGGCCCCAGCATTTT
V: TRBV27; J: TRBJ2-7; size: .; D: TRBD1; CDR3: CASSLWTGVGEQYF; DNA: TGTGCCAGCAGTTTATGGACAGGGGTGGGCGAGCAGTACTTC
V: TRBV4-1; J: TRBJ1-4; size: .; D: .; CDR3: CASSQDPPGRSNEKLFF; DNA: TGCGCCAGCAGCCAAGATCCACCGGGACGGAGCAATGAAAAACTGTTTTTT
V: TRBV13; J: TRBJ1-1; size: .; D: .; CDR3: CASSFALGNTEAFF; DNA: TGTGCCAGCAGCTTTGCTCTGGGGAACACTGAAGCTTTCTTT
V: TRBV6-1; J: TRBJ2-3; size: .; D: .; CDR3: CASSEQRTDTQYF; DNA: TGTGCCAGCAGTGAACAGCGGACAGATACGCAGTATTTT
V: TRBV5-6; J: TRBJ1-4; size: .; D: .; CDR3: CASSLWVRGNEKLFF; DNA: TGTGCCAGCAGCTTATGGGTGCGGGGGAATGAAAAACTGTTTTTT
V: TRBV10-3; J: TRBJ2-2; size: .; D: .; CDR3: CAISESEFTGELFF; DNA: TGTGCCATCAGTGAGTCGGAGTTCACCGGGGAGCTGTTTTTT
V: TRBV2; J: TRBJ1-4; size: .; D: TRBD1; CDR3: CASSKDRGEKLFF; DNA: TGTGCCAGCAGCAAGGACAGGGGTGAAAAACTGTTTTTT
V: TRBV20-1; J: TRBJ2-7; size: .; D: TRBD2; CDR3: CSASLAGFYEQYF; DNA: TGCAGTGCTAGTCTAGCGGGGTTCTACGAGCAGTACTTC
V: TRBV9; J: TRBJ1-5; size: .; D: .; CDR3: CASSPWAGQPQHF; DNA: TGTGCCAGCAGCCCCTGGGCCGGTCAGCCCCAGCATTTT
V: TRBV19; J: TRBJ2-5; size: .; D: TRBD2; CDR3: CASSGATAGGGETQYF; DNA: TGTGCCAGTAGTGGGGCTACCGCGGGGGGTGGAGAGACCCAGTACTTC
V: TRBV27; J: TRBJ2-6; size: .; D: .; CDR3: CASSKHPSGANVLTF; DNA: TGTGCCAGCAGTAAGCACCCATCTGGGGCCAACGTCCTGACTTTC
V: TRBV30; J: TRBJ1-2; size: .; D: TRBD1; CDR3: CAWSAGQGKNYGYTF; DNA: TGTGCCTGGAGCGCGGGACAGGGGAAGAACTATGGCTACACCTTC
V: TRBV11-3; J: TRBJ1-4; size: .; D: .; CDR3: CASSLGPGEKLFF; DNA: TGTGCCAGCAGCTTAGGTCCGGGTGAAAAACTGTTTTTT
V: TRBV5-6; J: TRBJ2-7; size: .; D: .; CDR3: CASSLAGRTDYEQYF; DNA: TGTGCCAGCAGCTTGGCCGGTAGGACCGACTACGAGCAGTACTTC
V: TRBV19; J: TRBJ1-5; size: .; D: .; CDR3: CASSIHRSNQPQHF; DNA: TGTGCCAGTAGTATTCACAGGAGCAATCAGCCCCAGCATTTT
V: TRBV5-1; J: TRBJ1-1; size: few; D: .; CDR3: CASSLGTLNTEAFF; DNA: TGCGCCAGCAGCTTAGGCACCCTGAACACTGAAGCTTTCTTT
V: TRBV11-3; J: TRBJ2-5; size: .; D: .; CDR3: CASSLRETQYF; DNA: TGTGCCAGCAGCCTTCGAGAGACCCAGTACTTC
V: TRBV30; J: TRBJ1-6; size: .; D: .; CDR3: CASDRGSLNSPLHF; DNA: TGTGCCTCCGACCGGGGTAGCCTTAATTCACCCCTCCACTTT
V: TRBV11-2; J: TRBJ1-1; size: .; D: .; CDR3: CASSLDVRGDEAFF; DNA: TGTGCCAGCAGCTTAGATGTCCGGGGTGATGAAGCTTTCTTT
V: TRBV6-5; J: TRBJ2-3; size: once; D: .; CDR3: CASSGRQGTDTQYF; DNA: TGTGCCAGCAGCGGACGGCAGGGCACAGATACGCAGTATTTT
V: TRBV6-5; J: TRBJ1-6; size: .; D: .; CDR3: CASSYQSLGLYSPLHF; DNA: TGTGCCAGCAGTTACCAGTCTCTTGGCCTTTATTCACCCCTCCACTTT
V: TRBV18; J: TRBJ1-1; size: .; D: TRBD1; CDR3: CASSQGAELQNTEAFF; DNA: TGTGCCAGCTCCCAGGGGGCAGAACTTCAGAACACTGAAGCTTTCTTT